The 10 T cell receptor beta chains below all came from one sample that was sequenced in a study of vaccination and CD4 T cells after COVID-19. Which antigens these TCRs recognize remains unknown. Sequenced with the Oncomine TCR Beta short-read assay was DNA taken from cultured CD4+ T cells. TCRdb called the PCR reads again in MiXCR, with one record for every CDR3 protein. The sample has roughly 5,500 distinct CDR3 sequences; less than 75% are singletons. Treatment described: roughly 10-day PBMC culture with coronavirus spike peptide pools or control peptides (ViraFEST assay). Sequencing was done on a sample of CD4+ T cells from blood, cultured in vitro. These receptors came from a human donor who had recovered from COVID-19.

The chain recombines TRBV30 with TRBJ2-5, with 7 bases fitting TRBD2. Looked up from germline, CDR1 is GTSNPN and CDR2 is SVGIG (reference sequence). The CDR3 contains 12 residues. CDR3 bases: TGTGCTGGGGGGGTAGGAGTGGAGACCCAGTACTTC. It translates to CAGGVGVETQYF.

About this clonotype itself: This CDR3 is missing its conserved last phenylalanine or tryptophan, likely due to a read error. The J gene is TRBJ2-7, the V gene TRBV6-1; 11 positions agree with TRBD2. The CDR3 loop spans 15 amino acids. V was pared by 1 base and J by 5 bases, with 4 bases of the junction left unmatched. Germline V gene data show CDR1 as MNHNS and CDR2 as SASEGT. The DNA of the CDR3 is TGTGCCAGCAGTGAAGTTAGCGGGGGGGCCCACGAGCAGTACTAC. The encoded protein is CASSEVSGGAHEQYY.

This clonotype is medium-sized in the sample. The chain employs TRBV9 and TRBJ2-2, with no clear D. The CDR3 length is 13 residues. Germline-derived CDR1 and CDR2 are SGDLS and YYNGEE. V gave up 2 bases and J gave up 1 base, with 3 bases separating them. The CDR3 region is CASSVQNTGELFF. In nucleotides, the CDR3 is TGTGCCAGCAGCGTCCAGAACACCGGGGAGCTGTTTTTT.

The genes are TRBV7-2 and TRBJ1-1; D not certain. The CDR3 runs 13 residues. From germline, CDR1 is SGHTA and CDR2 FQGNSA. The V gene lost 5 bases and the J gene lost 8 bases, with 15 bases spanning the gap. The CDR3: CASSPWWRLEAFF. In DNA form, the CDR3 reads TGTGCCAGCAGCCCCTGGTGGCGTTTGGAAGCTTTCTTT.

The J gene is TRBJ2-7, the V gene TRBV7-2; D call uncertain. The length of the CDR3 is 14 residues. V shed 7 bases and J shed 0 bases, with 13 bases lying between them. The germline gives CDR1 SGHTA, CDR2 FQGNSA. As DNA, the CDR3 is TGTGCCAGCACCCTAGGCCGTAGCTCCTACGAGCAGTACTTC. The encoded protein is CASTLGRSSYEQYF.

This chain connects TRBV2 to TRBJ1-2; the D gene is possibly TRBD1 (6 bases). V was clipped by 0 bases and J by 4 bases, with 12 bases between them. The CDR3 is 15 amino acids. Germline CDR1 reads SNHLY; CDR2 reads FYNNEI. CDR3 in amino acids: CASSEASRGSYGYTF. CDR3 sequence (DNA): TGTGCCAGCAGTGAAGCCAGCAGGGGTTCCTATGGCTACACCTTC.

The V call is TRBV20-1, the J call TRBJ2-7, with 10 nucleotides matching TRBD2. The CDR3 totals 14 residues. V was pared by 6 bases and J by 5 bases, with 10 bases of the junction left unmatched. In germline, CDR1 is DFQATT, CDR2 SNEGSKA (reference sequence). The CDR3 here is CSASVALAGDEQYF. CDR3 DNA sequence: TGCAGTGCCTCAGTGGCCCTAGCGGGAGACGAGCAGTACTTC.

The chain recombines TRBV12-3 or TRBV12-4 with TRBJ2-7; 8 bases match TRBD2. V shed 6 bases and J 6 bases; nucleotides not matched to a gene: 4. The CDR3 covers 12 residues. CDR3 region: CASRGLAGEQYF. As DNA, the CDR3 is TGTGCCAGCAGAGGACTAGCCGGCGAGCAGTACTTC.

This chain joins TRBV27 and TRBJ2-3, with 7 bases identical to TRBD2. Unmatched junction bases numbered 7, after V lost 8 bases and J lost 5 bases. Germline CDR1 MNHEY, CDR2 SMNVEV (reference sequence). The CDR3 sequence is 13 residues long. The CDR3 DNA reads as TGTGCCAGCCGGGACTATGGGGAAGATACGCAGTATTTT. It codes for CASRDYGEDTQYF.

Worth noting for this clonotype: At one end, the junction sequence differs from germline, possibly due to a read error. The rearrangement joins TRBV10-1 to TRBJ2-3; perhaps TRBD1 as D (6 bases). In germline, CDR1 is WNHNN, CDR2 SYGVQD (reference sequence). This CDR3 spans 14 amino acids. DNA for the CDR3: TGCACCAGCAGTGAAACAGGGAGAGGGGATACGCAGTATTTT. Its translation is CTSSETGRGDTQYF.